What follows are 25 T cell receptor beta chains derived from one specimen sequenced in a study of Graves' ophthalmopathy and Graves' hyperthyroidism. Amplification of TCR beta CDR3 regions used RNA transcripts. After a first-round RT-PCR with HTBI primers, a second-round multiplex PCR was run. TCRdb redid the calling of the multiplex PCR reads with MiXCR, one entry per CDR3 protein. Among just over 400,000 distinct CDR3 sequences listed, around 21% were seen once. The sample consisted of peripheral blood. Receptors originate from a woman aged 18-29 years with stable Graves' hyperthyroidism.

This clonotype has ten or more counts. The chain has TRBV6-4 and TRBJ2-4; 9 bases are shared with TRBD2. The germline CDR1 and CDR2 sequences are MRHNA and SNTAGT. The ends lost 4 bases at V and 4 bases at J; junction bases unmatched: 17. The CDR3 has 19 amino acids. CDR3 nucleotides: TGTGCCAGCAGTGGCCGAGCGGGAGGCTCCCCGGCCCCTAAAAACATTCAGTACTTC. Translated, it gives CASSGRAGGSPAPKNIQYF.

The V and J genes are TRBV6-5 and TRBJ2-5, with TRBD2 identical over 11 bases. The CDR3 covers 16 residues. J gave up 4 bases and V 4 bases, and 8 bases lay outside the gene matches. Germline V gene data show CDR1 as MNHEY and CDR2 as SVGAGI. CDR3 sequence reads: CASSFAGLAVLETQYF. In nucleotides, the CDR3 is TGTGCCAGCAGTTTTGCGGGACTAGCGGTACTAGAGACCCAGTACTTC.

This clonotype showed up many times. This chain links TRBV20-1 with TRBJ1-5, with D tentatively TRBD1 (5 bases). Trimming removed 1 base from V and 6 bases from J, with 16 bases in between. This CDR3 comprises 15 residues. Germline CDR1 DFQATT, CDR2 SNEGSKA (reference sequence). The CDR3 sequence is CSARATGLVGQPQHF. In DNA form, the CDR3 reads TGCAGTGCTAGAGCTACAGGATTAGTGGGTCAGCCCCAGCATTTT.

This clonotype was found a few times. A much larger clone differs from this one at a single base, so this may be a read error. The chain couples TRBV4-3 to TRBJ2-2; 7 nucleotides match TRBD2. This CDR3 has 14 amino acids. CDR1 and CDR2 from the germline V gene are LGHNA and YSLEER. Here the CDR3 DNA reads TGCGCCAGCAGGGAGCGGGGAGTCACCGGGGAGCTGTGTTTT. Amino acids: CASRERGVTGELCF.

In its sample, this clonotype was seen a few times. This chain connects TRBV30 to TRBJ1-1, with 7 bases that match TRBD1. J gave up 7 bases and V 1 base, and 3 bases lay outside the gene matches. This CDR3 has 12 residues. The germline CDR1 and CDR2 sequences are GTSNPN and SVGIG (reference sequence). DNA of the CDR3: TGTGCCTGGAGTGACAGGGGTGTTGAAGCTTTCTTT. This translates into CAWSDRGVEAFF.

The chain carries TRBV20-1 and TRBJ1-5; possibly TRBD1 for D (5 bases). The CDR3 totals 14 residues. Germline V gene lookup returns CDR1 DFQATT and CDR2 SNEGSKA (reference sequence). Trimming removed 5 bases at V and 3 bases at J, with 14 bases between. CDR3 protein: CSAAFTGDNQPQHF. In DNA, the CDR3 is TGCAGTGCTGCTTTTACAGGTGACAATCAGCCCCAGCATTTT.

V and J are TRBV12-3 or TRBV12-4 and TRBJ1-1; 7 bases match TRBD1. The CDR3 consists of 17 residues. V gave up 8 bases and J gave up 5 bases; unmatched junction bases: 20. CDR3 nucleotide sequence: TGTGCCAGCGGCGAGAATAGGGGGCGCAGGGGAGAAACTGAAGCTTTCTTT. It specifies CASGENRGRRGETEAFF.

This clonotype was found a few times. V usage is TRBV18 and J usage is TRBJ1-3; D is ambiguous. The germline V gene has CDR1 KGHSH and CDR2 LQKENI. V lost 2 bases, J lost 0 bases, and 11 bases lay in between. There are 16 residues in the CDR3. The CDR3 is CASSPGQATSGNTIYF. As DNA, the CDR3 is TGTGCCAGCTCACCAGGGCAGGCGACCTCTGGAAACACCATATATTTT.

This clonotype was recorded at least ten times. This rearrangement joins TRBV29-1 to TRBJ2-7; 7 bases align to TRBD1. V shed 8 bases, J shed 8 bases, and the junction held 9 bases outside the gene matches. The germline V gene encodes CDR1 SQVTM and CDR2 ANQGSEA. The CDR3 has 11 amino acids. Here the CDR3 DNA reads TGCAGCCCCCTGACAGGGCCGAAGCAGTACTTC. Residues: CSPLTGPKQYF.

Details on this clonotype: This sequence may be a read error, since a much larger clone differs from it by one base. The rearrangement uses TRBV14 and TRBJ1-1; D ambiguous. This CDR3 is built from 13 residues. Trimming pared 2 bases from V and 10 bases from J, leaving 14 bases between. Per the germline V gene, CDR1 is SGHDN and CDR2 is FVKESK. The CDR3 region has the DNA TGTGCCAGCAGCCAATATCCTTGCCGTGGAGCTTTCTTT. This encodes CASSQYPCRGAFF.

There are many counts of this clonotype. The V call is TRBV19, the J call TRBJ1-1; the D is unclear. The CDR3 spans 12 residues. V shed 7 bases and J shed 2 bases, with 8 bases lying between them. The germline V gene has CDR1 LNHDA and CDR2 SQIVND (reference sequence). The CDR3 here is CASTSTNTEAFF. The DNA for the CDR3 is TGTGCCAGTACAAGTACTAACACTGAAGCTTTCTTT.

Note on this clonotype: Relative to the germline gene, one junction end is altered; a read error may explain this. V and J are TRBV5-1 and TRBJ2-4; 8 nucleotides align to TRBD1. The germline CDR1 and CDR2 sequences are SGHRS and YFSETQ. The CDR3 spans 13 residues. This CDR3 is CASSQTGQGIKYF. CDR3 DNA sequence: TGCGCCAGCAGCCAGACAGGACAGGGCATTAAGTACTTC.

This clonotype was seen only once. The chain links TRBV6-2 or TRBV6-3 to TRBJ1-1; D gene unclear. Germline CDR1 and CDR2: MNHEY and SVGEGT. This CDR3 is 14 amino acids long. Trimming left V 2 bases short and J 2 bases short, with 9 bases between. CDR3 sequence reads: CASSYSPGNTEAFF. Here the CDR3 DNA reads TGTGCCAGCAGTTACAGCCCAGGCAACACTGAAGCTTTCTTT.

This clonotype came up many times. This chain links TRBV19 with TRBJ2-2; D remains unclear. Germline lookup yields CDR1 LNHDA and CDR2 SQIVND (reference sequence). V lost 2 bases to trimming and J lost 3 bases, with 7 bases between them. This CDR3 region has 14 residues. For the CDR3, the DNA is TGTGCCAGTAGTATAATCTCATACACCGGGGAGCTGTTTTTT. Its translation is CASSIISYTGELFF.

This clonotype has ten or more counts. The chain is built from TRBV7-3 and TRBJ2-2; 12 nucleotides align to TRBD2. The CDR3 consists of 18 residues. The germline gives CDR1 SGHTA, CDR2 FQGTGA. The trim removed 2 bases at V and 4 bases at J, leaving 8 bases unmatched. The CDR3 protein is CASSLLAGGPGGTGELFF. The CDR3 region has the DNA TGTGCCAGCAGCTTACTAGCGGGAGGGCCTGGTGGCACCGGGGAGCTGTTTTTT.

There are many counts of this clonotype. V and J are TRBV2 and TRBJ2-5, with TRBD2 identical over 7 bases. Trimming took 8 bases from V and 1 from J; bases not matched to a gene: 4. From germline, CDR1 is SNHLY and CDR2 FYNNEI. The CDR3 contains 13 residues. CDR3 sequence (DNA): TGTGCCAGCCTTGGCGGGGGCCAAGAGACCCAGTACTTC. Translation gives CASLGGGQETQYF. The full variable domain, with the rest looked up from reference TRBV2 and TRBJ2-5, is EPEVTQTPSHQVTQMGQEVILRCVPISNHLYFYWYRQILGQKVEFLVSFYNNEISEKSEIFDDQFSVERPDGSNFTLKIRSTKLEDSAMYFCASLGGGQETQYFGPGTRLLVL.

This clonotype occurred many times. The chain couples TRBV9 to TRBJ2-7; 10 nucleotides align to TRBD1. The V gene end was trimmed by 6 bases and the J gene end by 5 bases; junction bases not matched to a gene: 8. CDR1 and CDR2 from the germline V gene are SGDLS and YYNGEE. There are 14 residues in the CDR3. For the CDR3, the DNA is TGTGCCAGCAAACGCGGGACAGGGGACCACGAGCAGTACTTC. As protein: CASKRGTGDHEQYF.

This clonotype was recorded many times. V usage is TRBV12-3 or TRBV12-4 and J usage is TRBJ1-1, with TRBD1 as a possible D gene (5 bases). This CDR3 region has 14 residues. Deletions cut 1 base from V and 5 bases from J, with 11 bases between. CDR3 amino acids: CASSLGVRGTEAFF. The CDR3 region has the DNA TGTGCCAGCAGTTTAGGGGTACGGGGGACTGAAGCTTTCTTT.

The sample holds many counts of this clonotype. The chain employs TRBV20-1 and TRBJ1-5; D is perhaps TRBD1 (5 bases). V was trimmed by 6 bases and J by 0 bases, leaving 18 bases between them. The CDR3 has 16 residues. Germline V gene lookup returns CDR1 DFQATT and CDR2 SNEGSKA (reference sequence). DNA of the CDR3: TGCAGTGCCTATAATCCGACAGTTAGTAGCAATCAGCCCCAGCATTTT. It encodes CSAYNPTVSSNQPQHF.

The chain uses TRBV6-1 and TRBJ1-1; a weak D match, TRBD1 (5 bases). The germline V gene has CDR1 MNHNS and CDR2 SASEGT. V lost 7 bases, J lost 3 bases, and 15 bases lay in between. This CDR3 has 14 amino acids. CDR3 amino acids: CASNPAGGDTEAFF. CDR3 DNA: TGTGCCAGCAACCCCGCCGGGGGTGACACTGAAGCTTTCTTT.

This clonotype has more than one count but fewer than ten. The chain links TRBV7-9 to TRBJ2-1, with 7 positions matching TRBD2. Germline V gene data show CDR1 as SEHNR and CDR2 as FQNEAQ (reference sequence). The V gene end was trimmed by 8 bases and the J gene end by 8 bases; junction bases not matched to a gene: 15. CDR3 length: 15 residues. The CDR3 sequence is CASSPKLALGYEQFF. In nucleotides, the CDR3 is TGTGCCAGCTCCCCTAAACTAGCGTTAGGGTATGAGCAGTTCTTC.

This clonotype came up many times. The V call is TRBV27, the J call TRBJ2-5, with D perhaps TRBD1 (6 bases). The V and J ends lost 5 bases and 7 bases respectively, with 17 bases between them. This CDR3 spans 14 amino acids. The germline gives CDR1 MNHEY, CDR2 SMNVEV (reference sequence). CDR3 region: CASSPQDRPMTQYF. As DNA, the CDR3 is TGTGCCAGCAGTCCCCAAGACAGGCCTATGACCCAGTACTTC.

This clonotype has a count of ten or more. The chain combines TRBV6-5 with TRBJ2-4, with 9 nucleotides matching TRBD1. The junction had 10 bases not matched to a gene; V was cut back by 2 bases and J by 8 bases. In germline, CDR1 is MNHEY, CDR2 SVGAGI. This CDR3 comprises 16 residues. The CDR3 here is CASSYTLTGGEHIQYF. In DNA, the CDR3 is TGTGCCAGCAGTTACACACTAACAGGGGGCGAACACATTCAGTACTTC.

At least ten counts were recorded for this clonotype. The chain is built from TRBV15 and TRBJ1-2; D remains ambiguous. The germline V and J ends were trimmed by 0 bases and 3 bases, with 11 bases remaining between them. The CDR3 loop spans 15 amino acids. The V gene's germline CDR1 is LNHNV and CDR2 YYDKDF (reference sequence). The CDR3 DNA reads as TGTGCCACCAGCAGAGATCAATGGGGTGACTATGGCTACACCTTC. This translates into CATSRDQWGDYGYTF.

A word on this clonotype: At one end the junction does not follow the germline gene, possibly because of a read error. The chain couples TRBV27 to TRBJ2-7; D possibly matches TRBD1 or TRBD2 (5 bases each). Germline V gives CDR1 MNHEY, CDR2 SMNVEV (reference sequence). This CDR3 region has 15 residues. The DNA for the CDR3 is TGTGCCAGCAGTTTAAAGGGACCGTTATCCTACGATCAGTACTTC. Its protein is CASSLKGPLSYDQYF.